This T cell receptor (beta chain) was recovered during a study of blood T cell repertoires in COVID-19. Across the study: T cells, B-cell-depleted T cells, or PBMCs provided the cDNA or gDNA that served as material.

Per the authors' pipeline: Amplifying reference gene primers gave estimates of nucleated cell counts. The protocol was immunoSEQ multiplex PCR, while the TCRdb copy is restricted to in-frame clones and leaves out a portion. That table supplies the V and J calls and clone size; D and trimming were determined from the DNA. The table has more than 85,000 clones, about 81% seen once; the top ten hold roughly 25%. Trimming removed 6 bases at V and 3 bases at J, with 15 bases between. Germline lookup yields CDR1 MNHEY and CDR2 SVGAGI. There are 15 residues in the CDR3. The clonotype comes from a man aged 70 or older with acute or convalescent COVID-19. The material sequenced was peripheral blood. The J gene is TRBJ2-1, the V gene TRBV6-5; D possibly corresponds to TRBD2 (6 bases). CDR3 bases: TGTGCCAGCAGGACGGCGGGGTTCAACTACAATGAGCAGTTCTTC. Its protein product is CASRTAGFNYNEQFF.